The 28 T cell receptor beta chains below come from one sample, sequenced in a study of CD8+CD57+ T cells in acquired aplastic anemia. Both TCR beta VDJ combination and CDR3 sequence profiling were carried out. Genomic DNA was the template for this profiling. TCRdb reanalysed the reads using MiXCR and keeps one entry per CDR3 protein. The sample shows more than 100,000 distinct CDR3 sequences, around 41% of them seen only once. Sample: sorted CD4+, CD8+, or CD8+CD57+ T cells (not recorded which) from PBMCs. These receptors were collected from a human donor in good health, serving as a control.

This clonotype appeared a single time. V is TRBV5-1 and J is TRBJ2-5; D is unresolved. CDR3 length equals 15 residues. Trimming cost V 4 bases and J 2 bases, with 15 bases left between them. The V gene's germline CDR1 is SGHRS and CDR2 YFSETQ. The CDR3 nucleotides are TGCGCCAGCAGCACTGGCCTTGGACGGCAAGAGACCCAGTACTTC. It encodes CASSTGLGRQETQYF.

This clonotype was detected many times. The rearrangement links TRBV5-1 to TRBJ2-3, with 7 bases aligning to TRBD1. The V gene's germline CDR1 is SGHRS and CDR2 YFSETQ. The V gene end was trimmed by 2 bases and the J gene end by 9 bases; junction bases not matched to a gene: 3. The length of the CDR3 is 12 residues. The CDR3 loop reads CASSFGTATQYF. For the CDR3, the DNA is TGCGCCAGCAGCTTCGGGACAGCGACGCAGTATTTT.

In DNA form, the CDR3 reads TGTGCCACCAGCAGGGATGGACGGGGGAATGAAAAACTGTTTTTT. Translation: CATSRDGRGNEKLFF. The chain employs TRBV15 and TRBJ1-4, with D possibly being TRBD1 (5 bases). This CDR3 contains 15 residues. Looked up from germline, CDR1 is LNHNV and CDR2 is YYDKDF (reference sequence). The V and J ends lost 3 bases and 5 bases respectively, with 13 bases between them.

This clonotype has a count of ten or more. The DNA of the CDR3 is TGTGCCAGCAGCGTGGGACTAGCAGCCCAGGTTACCGATGAGCAGTTCTTC. Its protein product is CASSVGLAAQVTDEQFF. The V call is TRBV9, the J call TRBJ2-1; 9 bases map to TRBD2. The V segment lost 2 bases and the J segment 8 bases; nucleotides outside the gene matches: 14. Germline lookup yields CDR1 SGDLS and CDR2 YYNGEE. The CDR3 sequence is 17 residues long. The entire variable domain, with the rest obtained from reference TRBV9 and TRBJ2-1, is as follows: DSGVTQTPKHLITATGQRVTLRCSPRSGDLSVYWYQQSLDQGLQFLIQYYNGEERAKGNILERFSAQQFPDLHSELNLSSLELGDSALYFCASSVGLAAQVTDEQFFGPGTRLTVL.

There are many counts of this clonotype. The chain employs TRBV20-1 and TRBJ2-1; 10 nucleotides line up with TRBD2. The V gene's germline CDR1 is DFQATT and CDR2 SNEGSKA (reference sequence). The CDR3 extends over 14 amino acids. Trimming cost V 3 bases and J 7 bases; bases outside gene matches: 6. The CDR3 spells CSASIQRGGNEQFF. The CDR3 DNA reads TGCAGTGCTAGTATCCAGCGGGGGGGAAATGAGCAGTTCTTC.

This clonotype came up many times. This rearrangement joins TRBV18 to TRBJ2-7; 7 nucleotides agree with TRBD1. Germline CDR1 and CDR2: KGHSH and LQKENI. After removal of 6 bases from V and 5 bases from J, the junction contained 13 bases not matched to a gene. This CDR3 is built from 15 residues. The CDR3 loop is CASSSSATGMNEQYF. CDR3 sequence (DNA): TGTGCCAGCTCGTCCTCCGCGACAGGGATGAACGAGCAGTACTTC.

About this clonotype itself: A much larger clone differs from this one at a single base, so this may be a read error. The rearrangement links TRBV7-2 to TRBJ2-7, with D maybe TRBD2 (6 bases). CDR1 is SGHTA and CDR2 is FQGNSA in the germline V gene. Trimming stripped 5 bases from V and 8 bases from J, with 22 bases between. The CDR3 length is 15 residues. CDR3 residues: CASSLTPGLLWKQYF. The CDR3 DNA follows: TGTGCCAGCAGCCTAACGCCGGGACTTCTGTGGAAGCAGTACTTC.

This clonotype was counted many times. The chain couples TRBV19 to TRBJ1-5; no clear D gene. Between the trimmed V and J ends, which lost 3 bases and 0 bases, there was a span of 9 bases. Germline V gene lookup returns CDR1 LNHDA and CDR2 SQIVND (reference sequence). The CDR3 covers 15 residues. The CDR3 DNA follows: TGTGCCAGTAGTATCCCGACTTATAGCAATCAGCCCCAGCATTTT. Translating gives CASSIPTYSNQPQHF.

V and J are TRBV2 and TRBJ2-1; 9 bases fit TRBD2. The CDR3 length is 15 residues. The V and J ends lost 7 bases and 4 bases, in that order; junction bases with no gene match: 8. Germline V gene sequence: CDR1 SNHLY, CDR2 FYNNEI. CDR3 in amino acids: CASTGLAFLYNEQFF. CDR3 nucleotides: TGTGCCAGCACCGGACTAGCGTTTCTATACAATGAGCAGTTCTTC. Supplemented by reference TRBV2 and TRBJ2-1, the full variable domain reads EPEVTQTPSHQVTQMGQEVILRCVPISNHLYFYWYRQILGQKVEFLVSFYNNEISEKSEIFDDQFSVERPDGSNFTLKIRSTKLEDSAMYFCASTGLAFLYNEQFFGPGTRLTVL.

Ten or more counts support this clonotype. The CDR3 region has the DNA TGTGCCAGCAGCCGAGGACAGGCCTACGAGCAGTACTTC. This translates into CASSRGQAYEQYF. The chain carries TRBV7-9 and TRBJ2-7, with TRBD1 matching 7 bases. V was pared by 5 bases and J by 2 bases, with 3 bases of the junction left unmatched. There are 13 residues in the CDR3. The germline V gene encodes CDR1 SEHNR and CDR2 FQNEAQ (reference sequence).

A remark on this clonotype: This may come from a read error, since a much larger clone is one base off. The J gene is TRBJ1-2, the V gene TRBV6-5, with D tentatively TRBD1 (6 bases). Germline V gene sequence: CDR1 MNHEY, CDR2 SVGAGI. The V end lost 0 bases, the J end lost 2 bases, and 10 bases lay between the germline ends. This CDR3 has 15 amino acids. The CDR3 DNA sequence: TGTGCCAGCAGTTACTCGGGGGCCCCAAACTATGGCTACACCTTC. Its protein product is CASSYSGAPNYGYTF.

This clonotype was picked up many times. The chain links TRBV3-1 to TRBJ2-7; 11 bases fit TRBD2. The CDR3 is 14 residues long. V lost 6 bases and J lost 7; bases outside the gene matches: 8. CDR1 is LGHDT and CDR2 is YNNKEL in the germline V gene (reference sequence). The CDR3 region is CASRHSGGAREQYF. The CDR3 DNA follows: TGTGCCAGCAGACATAGCGGGGGGGCTCGGGAGCAGTACTTC.

This clonotype was seen many times. This chain connects TRBV28 to TRBJ1-2, with D unresolved. In germline, CDR1 is MDHEN, CDR2 SYDVKM. The V gene lost 4 bases and the J gene lost 8 bases, with 11 bases spanning the gap. There are 12 residues in the CDR3. The CDR3 region has the DNA TGTGCCAGCAGTTGGGAAAGGAGGGGCTACACCTTC. Translating it yields CASSWERRGYTF.

This rearrangement joins TRBV20-1 to TRBJ2-1, with 8 bases aligning to TRBD1. CDR1 and CDR2 from the germline V gene are DFQATT and SNEGSKA (reference sequence). This CDR3 comprises 14 residues. Trimming at V came to 3 bases and at J to 3 bases, leaving 4 bases not matched to a gene. CDR3 protein: CSASGQGSYNEQFF. The CDR3 bases are TGCAGTGCTAGTGGACAGGGTAGCTACAATGAGCAGTTCTTC.

In its sample, this clonotype was seen many times. The chain joins TRBV11-2 to TRBJ2-7; D is undetermined. Germline values: CDR1 SGHAT, CDR2 FQNNGV. CDR3 size: 13 residues. Trimming took off 4 bases at V and 5 bases at J, with 12 bases between the two ends. The CDR3 reads CASSSWVVDEQYF. CDR3 bases: TGTGCCAGCAGCTCGTGGGTCGTGGACGAGCAGTACTTC.

In this sample, this clonotype turned up many times. The chain has TRBV4-1 and TRBJ1-2; 8 bases are shared with TRBD1. This CDR3 spans 15 amino acids. V shed 1 base and J 8 bases; nucleotides not matched to a gene: 9. Germline V gene lookup returns CDR1 MGHRA and CDR2 YSYEKL. CDR3 sequence: CASSQGQGRILGYTF. CDR3 bases: TGCGCCAGCAGCCAAGGACAGGGGCGCATATTGGGCTACACCTTC.

In regard to this clonotype: A clone one base away is much larger, so this may be a read error. This chain's CDR3 is CSALGGTNYGYTF. The CDR3 DNA follows: TGCAGTGCCCTGGGCGGAACTAACTATGGCTACACCTTC. The rearrangement uses TRBV20-1 and TRBJ1-2; D is unclear. Germline CDR1 reads DFQATT; CDR2 reads SNEGSKA (reference sequence). Trimming removed 6 bases at V and 0 bases at J, with 11 bases between. The CDR3 runs to 13 residues.

The sample holds a few counts of this clonotype. V is TRBV10-3 and J is TRBJ2-7; TRBD1 matches at 7 bases. The V gene's germline CDR1 is ENHRY and CDR2 SYGVKD. CDR3 size: 13 residues. V lost 2 bases, J lost 5 bases, and 3 bases stayed unmatched. For the CDR3, the DNA is TGTGCCATCAGTGAGCCCGACAGGGACGAGCAGTACTTC. It translates to CAISEPDRDEQYF.

As for this clonotype: With a much larger clone just one base away, this may be a read error. In this CDR3 the conserved last residue, phenylalanine or tryptophan, is missing, so a read error is likely. V is TRBV4-1 and J is TRBJ1-5, with D perhaps matching TRBD1 (5 bases). The length of the CDR3 is 16 residues. Germline CDR1 and CDR2: MGHRA and YSYEKL. V was cut by 0 bases and J by 3 bases, with 12 bases left in between. The CDR3 nucleotides are TGCGCCAGCAGCCAAGAATCCGGGACCTTCAATCAGCCCCAGCATCTT. Residues: CASSQESGTFNQPQHL.

This clonotype was counted between two and nine times. The rearrangement uses TRBV28 and TRBJ1-2; D gene uncertain. CDR3 length: 16 amino acids. Trimming took off 1 base at V and 2 bases at J, with 14 bases between the two ends. CDR1 and CDR2 from the germline V gene are MDHEN and SYDVKM. CDR3 sequence: CASSLLVGTVNYGYTF. In nucleotides, the CDR3 is TGTGCCAGCAGTTTATTAGTCGGCACTGTGAACTATGGCTACACCTTC.

This clonotype was seen a handful of times. The CDR3 sequence is CASSSRWGFQYF. The CDR3 DNA follows: TGTGCCAGCAGCTCCAGATGGGGATTTCAGTACTTC. The chain employs TRBV5-6 and TRBJ2-7, with no clear D. This CDR3 spans 12 amino acids. V shed 3 bases and J shed 10 bases, with 14 bases lying between them. In germline, CDR1 is SGHDT, CDR2 YYEEEE.

This clonotype was observed at least ten times. The gene calls are TRBV5-5 and TRBJ2-6, with a possible D match to TRBD1 (6 bases). CDR1 is SGHKS, CDR2 YYEKEE, per germline (reference sequence). Trimming took 4 bases from V and 0 from J, leaving 14 bases between them. The CDR3 has 17 residues. CDR3 protein: CASSPGQSYSGANVLTF. The CDR3 region has the DNA TGTGCCAGCAGCCCTGGACAGTCGTACTCTGGGGCCAACGTCCTGACTTTC.

This clonotype was found many times. The gene calls are TRBV5-1 and TRBJ2-1; D remains unclear. V dropped 2 bases and J dropped 0 bases, with 15 bases sitting between them. This CDR3 comprises 17 residues. CDR1 and CDR2 (germline): SGHRS, YFSETQ. In nucleotides, the CDR3 is TGCGCCAGCAGCTTAGGCATGGCCCGTAGCTCCTACAATGAGCAGTTCTTC. As protein: CASSLGMARSSYNEQFF.

This clonotype has a single count. This sequence joins TRBV12-3 or TRBV12-4 and TRBJ1-6; 8 bases line up with TRBD1. This CDR3 contains 14 residues. Trimming took 5 bases from V and 8 from J; bases not matched to a gene: 5. CDR3 DNA: TGTGCCAGCAGTCCCCGACAGGGGTATTCACCCCTCCACTTT. Protein sequence: CASSPRQGYSPLHF.

The chain is built from TRBV12-5 and TRBJ2-1; the D gene is possibly TRBD2 (6 bases). Germline CDR1 reads LGHNT; CDR2 reads FRNRAP. This CDR3 has 12 residues. V was pared by 3 bases and J by 10 bases, with 10 bases between. CDR3: CASGLVAGEQFF. The CDR3 DNA reads TGTGCTAGTGGTTTAGTCGCGGGAGAGCAGTTCTTC.

This clonotype was detected a few times. J is TRBJ2-7 and V is TRBV29-1; D is possibly TRBD1 or TRBD2 (5 bases each). From germline, CDR1 is SQVTM and CDR2 ANQGSEA. CDR3 length: 14 amino acids. Trimming shortened V by 0 bases and J by 2 bases, and 11 bases separated the two germline ends. The CDR3 spells CSVEDGDPPYEQYF. CDR3 sequence (DNA): TGCAGCGTTGAAGATGGGGACCCCCCCTACGAGCAGTACTTC.

This clonotype has more than one count but fewer than ten. The chain employs TRBV7-3 and TRBJ2-7, with 8 bases lining up with TRBD2. The CDR3 runs to 16 residues. The V gene end was trimmed by 5 bases and the J gene end by 2 bases; junction bases not matched to a gene: 11. Germline V gene data show CDR1 as SGHTA and CDR2 as FQGTGA. CDR3: CASSLLRVAGTYEQYF. The CDR3 DNA sequence: TGTGCCAGCAGCCTCCTGAGGGTAGCGGGGACCTACGAGCAGTACTTC. Filled out from reference TRBV7-3 and TRBJ2-7, the complete variable domain reads GAGVSQTPSNKVTEKGKYVELRCDPISGHTALYWYRQSLGQGPEFLIYFQGTGAADDSGLPNDRFFAVRPEGSVSTLKIQRTERGDSAVYLCASSLLRVAGTYEQYFGPGTRLTVT.

Points on this clonotype: A much larger clone differs from this one at a single base, so this may be a read error. The chain carries TRBV6-1 and TRBJ1-3, with unresolved D. The CDR3 sequence is 14 residues long. Germline CDR1 MNHNS, CDR2 SASEGT. The CDR3 loop is CASSDPFSRNTIYF. The CDR3 DNA follows: TGTGCCAGCTCAGATCCCTTCTCTAGAAACACCATATATTTT.